There are a few counts of the clone carrying this T cell receptor (beta chain). The sample belongs to a study of T-cell reconstitution after alpha-beta-depleted transplantation in children. Unique molecular identifiers were incorporated when the TCRbeta library was constructed. TCRdb passed the PCR reads through MiXCR, listing each CDR3 protein once. The table shows around 600,000 distinct CDR3 sequences, with roughly a tenth occurring only once. Trimming removed 8 bases from V and 0 bases from J, with 14 bases in between. Germline CDR1 SQVTM, CDR2 ANQGSEA. CDR3 length equals 14 residues. The chain recombines TRBV29-1 with TRBJ2-1, with a possible D match to TRBD2 (6 bases). The starting material was PBMCs from the stem cell graft donor, obtained from the stem cell graft. This clonotype was sampled from a human donor who donated a stem cell graft to a child with acute myeloid leukemia. The CDR3 sequence: CSSNRRGSYNEQFF. CDR3 DNA sequence: TGCAGCTCAAACCGGAGGGGCTCCTACAATGAGCAGTTCTTC.